This TCR beta chain was observed in a study of T cell responses to AZD1222 COVID-19 vaccine. Study-level findings and limits: Seropositive AZD1222 recipients at baseline numbered only five or six. Unmutated variant regions reportedly attract nearly half of all spike-specific TCRs. Every sample of the repertoires postdated the peak T cell response.

A word on this clone: Its antigen is currently unknown.

Using immunoSEQ multiplex PCR, the repertoire was profiled, and TCRdb retains in-frame clones only, with some absent. The sample contains about 78,000 clones, over 75% of which appear only once. The starting material was peripheral blood, obtained on day 0 of MenACWY control vaccination. This sequence was found in an adult in good health.

Written as DNA, the CDR3 is TGTGCCAGCTCACCAACCCTGACTAGCGGCACAGATACGCAGTATTTT. Translating gives CASSPTLTSGTDTQYF. The J gene is TRBJ2-3, the V gene TRBV18, with TRBD2 matching 8 bases. The CDR3 totals 16 residues. Germline CDR1 and CDR2: KGHSH and LQKENI. J gave up 1 base and V 2 bases, and 5 bases lay outside the gene matches.